This T cell receptor beta chain was identified in a study of blood T cell repertoires in COVID-19. For the study at large: There were acute and convalescent COVID-19 samples, and they came from the United States, Italy and Spain.

The sample holds one count of this clone. This CDR3 has 15 residues. Germline V gives CDR1 SGHNT, CDR2 YENEEA. V dropped 5 bases and J dropped 2; count of bases not matched to a gene: 5. Per the authors' pipeline: Reference gene primer amplification gave estimated nucleated cell counts. This table comes from immunoSEQ multiplex PCR, and its TCRdb copy is limited to in-frame clones, with some not included. That table is the source of V, J and clone size, and D and trimming were worked out from the DNA. Counted here are 60,000 or so clones, about 80% occurring once; the ten biggest clones make up approximately 20%.

V gene TRBV11-3 combines with J gene TRBJ2-7; 11 positions match TRBD1. The TCR comes from a man younger than 40 with COVID-19, enrolled during active disease. The sequenced sample consisted of peripheral blood. CDR3 nucleotides: TGTGCCAGCAGCCCGGGACAGGGGGTTGCCTACGAGCAGTACTTC. Its translation: CASSPGQGVAYEQYF. The full variable domain, with the rest looked up from reference TRBV11-3 and TRBJ2-7, is EAGVVQSPRYKIIEKKQPVAFWCNPISGHNTLYWYLQNLGQGPELLIRYENEEAVDDSQLPKDRFSAERLKGVDSTLKIQPAELGDSAVYLCASSPGQGVAYEQYFGPGTRLTVT.